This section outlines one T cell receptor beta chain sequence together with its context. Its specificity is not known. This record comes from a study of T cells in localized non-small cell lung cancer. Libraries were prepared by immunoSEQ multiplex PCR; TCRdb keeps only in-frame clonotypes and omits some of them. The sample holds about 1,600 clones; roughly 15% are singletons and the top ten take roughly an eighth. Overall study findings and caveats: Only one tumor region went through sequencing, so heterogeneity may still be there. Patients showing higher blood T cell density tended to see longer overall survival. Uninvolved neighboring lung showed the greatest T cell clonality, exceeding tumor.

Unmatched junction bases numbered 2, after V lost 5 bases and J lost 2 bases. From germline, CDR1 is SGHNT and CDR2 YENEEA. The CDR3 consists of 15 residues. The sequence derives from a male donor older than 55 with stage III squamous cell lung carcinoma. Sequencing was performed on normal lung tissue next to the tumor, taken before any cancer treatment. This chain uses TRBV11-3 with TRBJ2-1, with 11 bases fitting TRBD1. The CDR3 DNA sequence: TGTGCCAGCAGCAGGGGACAGGGGGCCTACAATGAGCAGTTCTTC. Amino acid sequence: CASSRGQGAYNEQFF.